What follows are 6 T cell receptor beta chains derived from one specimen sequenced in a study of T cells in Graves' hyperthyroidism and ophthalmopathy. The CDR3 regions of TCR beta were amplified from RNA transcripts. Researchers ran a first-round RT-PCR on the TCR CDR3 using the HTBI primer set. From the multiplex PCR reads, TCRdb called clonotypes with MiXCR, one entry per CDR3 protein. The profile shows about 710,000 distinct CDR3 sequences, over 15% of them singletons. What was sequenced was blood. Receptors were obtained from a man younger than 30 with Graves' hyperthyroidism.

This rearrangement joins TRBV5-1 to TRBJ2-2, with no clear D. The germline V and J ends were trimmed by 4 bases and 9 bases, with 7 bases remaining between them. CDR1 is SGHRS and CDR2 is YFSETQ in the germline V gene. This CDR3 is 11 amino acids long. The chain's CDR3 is CASSPDRELFF. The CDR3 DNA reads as TGCGCCAGCAGCCCTGACCGGGAGCTGTTTTTT.

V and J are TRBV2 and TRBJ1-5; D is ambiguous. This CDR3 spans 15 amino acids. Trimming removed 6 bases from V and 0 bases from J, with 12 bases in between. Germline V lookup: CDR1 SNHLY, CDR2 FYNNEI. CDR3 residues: CASRETLNSNQPQHF. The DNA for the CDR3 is TGTGCCAGCAGGGAAACGCTTAATAGCAATCAGCCCCAGCATTTT.

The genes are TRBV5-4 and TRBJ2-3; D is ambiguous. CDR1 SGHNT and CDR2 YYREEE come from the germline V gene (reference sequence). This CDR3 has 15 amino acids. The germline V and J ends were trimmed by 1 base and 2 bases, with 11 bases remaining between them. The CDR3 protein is CASSLRIEPTDTQYF. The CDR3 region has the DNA TGTGCCAGCAGCTTGCGGATAGAGCCCACAGATACGCAGTATTTT.

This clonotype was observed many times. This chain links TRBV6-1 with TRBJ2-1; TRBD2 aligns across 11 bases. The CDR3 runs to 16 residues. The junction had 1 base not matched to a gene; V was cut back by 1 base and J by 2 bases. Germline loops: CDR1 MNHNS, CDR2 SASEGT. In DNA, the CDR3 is TGTGCCAGCAGTGAAGAGGGACTAGCGGCCTACAATGAGCAGTTCTTC. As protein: CASSEEGLAAYNEQFF.

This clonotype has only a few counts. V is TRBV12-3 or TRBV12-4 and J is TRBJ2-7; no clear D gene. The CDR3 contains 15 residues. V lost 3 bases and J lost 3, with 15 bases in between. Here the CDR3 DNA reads TGTGCCAGCAGTTTTGGTTCGGAACATATCTACGAGCAGTACTTC. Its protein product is CASSFGSEHIYEQYF.

The CDR3: CASSLGQVYSEAFF. The CDR3 DNA follows: TGTGCCAGTAGTTTAGGGCAGGTCTACTCTGAAGCTTTCTTT. The rearrangement links TRBV19 to TRBJ1-1, with D uncertain. The CDR3 totals 14 residues. The germline V gene encodes CDR1 LNHDA and CDR2 SQIVND (reference sequence). The V and J ends lost 5 bases and 6 bases respectively, with 16 bases between them.